This entry lists 10 T cell receptor beta chains sequenced from one sample in a study of shared clonotypes between healthy human individuals. Repertoires were generated with immunoSEQ multiplex PCR, while TCRdb's copy carries only in-frame clones and drops some. Here the sample spans approximately 92,000 clones, almost 70% being singletons. The sequencing sample was made of memory CD8+ T cells sorted from blood. Subset given: CD45RO+ cells pooled with CCR7-negative TemRA cells. The receptors here all came from a man aged 30-40 years in good health.

V gene TRBV19 combines with J gene TRBJ2-1; D tentatively fits TRBD1 or TRBD2 (6 bases each). This CDR3 region has 12 residues. V lost 1 base to trimming and J lost 12 bases, with 10 bases between them. From germline, CDR1 is LNHDA and CDR2 SQIVND (reference sequence). CDR3: CASSIGWGAQFF. The CDR3 nucleotides are TGTGCCAGTAGTATAGGTTGGGGGGCGCAGTTCTTC.

The chain recombines TRBV2 with TRBJ1-2, with D possibly matching TRBD1 (5 bases). The V and J ends lost 4 bases and 1 base respectively, with 13 bases between them. CDR1 and CDR2 from the germline V gene are SNHLY and FYNNEI. The CDR3 sequence is 15 residues long. This chain's CDR3 is CASSGPKTVNYGYTF. The DNA for the CDR3 is TGTGCCAGCAGTGGCCCGAAGACAGTTAACTATGGCTACACCTTC.

The J gene is TRBJ2-2, the V gene TRBV18; no clear D gene. Looked up from germline, CDR1 is KGHSH and CDR2 is LQKENI. The length of the CDR3 is 14 residues. V was trimmed by 2 bases and J by 6 bases, leaving 10 bases between them. CDR3 sequence (DNA): TGTGCCAGCTCACCATGGCGGCGGCCCGGGGAGCTGTTTTTT. Residues: CASSPWRRPGELFF.

This chain uses TRBV10-3 with TRBJ2-1; TRBD1 is a possible D gene (6 bases). CDR1 is ENHRY and CDR2 is SYGVKD in the germline V gene. V was trimmed by 2 bases and J by 10 bases, leaving 12 bases between them. The CDR3 has 13 residues. CDR3 residues: CAISEGGQSEQFF. The CDR3 region has the DNA TGTGCCATCAGTGAGGGAGGACAGTCCGAGCAGTTCTTC.

This clone was counted between two and nine times. The rearrangement uses TRBV27 and TRBJ2-7, with 12 positions matching TRBD2. V shed 1 base and J 0 bases; nucleotides not matched to a gene: 10. Germline V gives CDR1 MNHEY, CDR2 SMNVEV (reference sequence). The CDR3 has 19 amino acids. The CDR3, as DNA: TGTGCCAGCAGTTTATACTGGACTAGCGGGAATTTTAGCTCCTACGAGCAGTACTTC. It specifies CASSLYWTSGNFSSYEQYF.

This clone was counted between two and nine times. This chain uses TRBV7-9 with TRBJ2-5; 7 nucleotides match TRBD2. The CDR3 contains 12 residues. Trimming cost V 7 bases and J 5 bases; bases outside gene matches: 4. Germline V gives CDR1 SEHNR, CDR2 FQNEAQ (reference sequence). The CDR3 spells CASTPTSETQYF. The CDR3 nucleotides read TGTGCCAGCACCCCGACTAGCGAGACCCAGTACTTC.

The chain uses TRBV7-9 and TRBJ2-5; TRBD2 matches at 9 bases. The trim removed 8 bases at V and 4 bases at J, leaving 5 bases unmatched. The CDR3 extends over 13 amino acids. CDR1 SEHNR and CDR2 FQNEAQ come from the germline V gene (reference sequence). CDR3 residues: CASVKAGGETQYF. The CDR3, as DNA: TGTGCCAGCGTAAAAGCGGGAGGAGAGACCCAGTACTTC.

The chain couples TRBV28 to TRBJ1-2, with D hard to call. The CDR3 loop spans 13 amino acids. Germline V gives CDR1 MDHEN, CDR2 SYDVKM. Trimming removed 1 base from V and 2 bases from J, with 5 bases in between. The CDR3 protein is CASSLLGNYGYTF. The CDR3 DNA sequence: TGTGCCAGCAGTTTATTGGGGAACTATGGCTACACCTTC.

The rearrangement links TRBV5-4 to TRBJ1-2, with no clear D. Germline-derived CDR1 and CDR2 are SGHNT and YYREEE (reference sequence). This CDR3 spans 14 amino acids. The V end was cut by 2 bases, the J end by 6 bases, with 14 bases between. The CDR3 bases are TGTGCCAGCAGCTTCGGTCTGACCGACAATGGCTACACCTTC. Encoded protein: CASSFGLTDNGYTF.

The chain carries TRBV19 and TRBJ1-4; 7 bases fit TRBD1. The CDR3 contains 15 residues. Germline V gene data show CDR1 as LNHDA and CDR2 as SQIVND (reference sequence). V lost 5 bases to trimming and J lost 8 bases; unmatched junction nucleotides: 11. CDR3 sequence reads: CASSSTGTVGEKLFF. The CDR3 coding sequence is TGTGCCAGTAGTTCGACCGGGACAGTGGGGGAAAAACTGTTTTTT.